The 25 T cell receptor beta chains below were found in one sample sequenced in a study of blood T cell repertoires in COVID-19. The table came from immunoSEQ multiplex PCR; TCRdb's copy has only in-frame clones and leaves some out. The repertoire consists of under 200,000 clones, with just over 85% occurring once and the leading ten covering roughly 7.8%. Material: peripheral blood. The origin of the receptors is a man in his 60s with acute or convalescent COVID-19.

The chain combines TRBV5-4 with TRBJ1-3; D uncertain. V lost 0 bases to trimming and J lost 5 bases, with 9 bases between them. CDR1 is SGHNT, CDR2 YYREEE, per germline (reference sequence). The CDR3 spans 14 residues. The CDR3 region has the DNA TGTGCCAGCAGCTTGGAGCGAATTAGAAACACCATATATTTT. Translation: CASSLERIRNTIYF.

This clone showed up just once. This sequence joins TRBV7-9 and TRBJ1-2; D gene unclear. CDR1 is SEHNR, CDR2 FQNEAQ, per germline (reference sequence). The CDR3 loop spans 13 amino acids. The V gene lost 5 bases and the J gene lost 4 bases, with 11 bases spanning the gap. The CDR3 DNA is TGTGCCAGCAGCCACTCGGGTAGCTATGGCTACACCTTC. Its protein is CASSHSGSYGYTF.

With regard to this clone: At one end, the junction sequence differs from germline, possibly due to a read error. The chain employs TRBV19 and TRBJ2-2; a weak D match, TRBD1 (5 bases). Germline V lookup: CDR1 LNHDA, CDR2 SQIVND (reference sequence). The CDR3 has 12 amino acids. The CDR3: CASSPPTRELFF. CDR3 in DNA: TGTGCCAGTAGTCCCCCAACCAGGGAACTGTTTTTT.

This clone came up once. This chain links TRBV27 with TRBJ1-2; weak D call: TRBD1 (5 bases). Between the trimmed V and J ends, which lost 2 bases and 0 bases, there was a span of 13 bases. This CDR3 is built from 16 residues. Germline loops: CDR1 MNHEY, CDR2 SMNVEV (reference sequence). The CDR3, as DNA: TGTGCCAGCAGTTTACTCGGGGGGTTAACTAACTATGGCTACACCTTC. Protein product: CASSLLGGLTNYGYTF.

This clone was seen a handful of times. The chain recombines TRBV3-1 (or the pseudogene TRBV3-2) with TRBJ1-2; no clear D gene. Between the trimmed V and J ends, which lost 0 bases and 8 bases, there was a span of 10 bases. Per the germline V gene, CDR1 is LGHDT and CDR2 is YNNKEL (reference sequence). The CDR3 runs to 13 residues. The CDR3 spells CASSQEGRGGYTF. CDR3 in DNA: TGTGCCAGCAGCCAAGAGGGGAGAGGAGGCTACACCTTC.

The chain has TRBV20-1 and TRBJ1-6; no reliable D call. This CDR3 has 13 residues. Trimming pared 6 bases from V and 9 bases from J, leaving 15 bases between. Germline V gene sequence: CDR1 DFQATT, CDR2 SNEGSKA (reference sequence). CDR3 protein: CSASDLGGSPLHF. In DNA, the CDR3 is TGCAGTGCCAGTGATTTGGGAGGTTCACCCCTCCACTTT.

On this clone itself: A read error may account for a junction end that differs from germline. This chain connects TRBV9 to TRBJ1-1; perhaps TRBD1 as D (6 bases). Germline V gene lookup returns CDR1 SGDLS and CDR2 YYNGEE. The CDR3 loop spans 14 amino acids. The CDR3, as DNA: TGTGCCAGCAGCGTACCGTCCCGGGGGGCTGAAACTTTCTTT. It encodes CASSVPSRGAETFF.

This sequence joins TRBV14 and TRBJ2-3; 8 bases align to TRBD1. This CDR3 has 17 residues. The V and J ends lost 4 bases and 4 bases, in that order; junction bases with no gene match: 13. Germline V gives CDR1 SGHDN, CDR2 FVKESK. CDR3 in DNA: TGTGCCAGCAGCCGACATCCGACAGGGGTGAGCGCAGATACGCAGTATTTT. Its protein product is CASSRHPTGVSADTQYF. Combining the CDR3 with reference TRBV14 and TRBJ2-3 gives the whole variable domain EAGVTQFPSHSVIEKGQTVTLRCDPISGHDNLYWYRRVMGKEIKFLLHFVKESKQDESGMPNNRFLAERTGGTYSTLKVQPAELEDSGVYFCASSRHPTGVSADTQYFGPGTRLTVL.

The V call is TRBV7-9, the J call TRBJ2-1; TRBD2 might be the D (5 bases). The CDR3 totals 15 residues. The V end lost 5 bases, the J end lost 7 bases, and 18 bases lay between the germline ends. The germline gives CDR1 SEHNR, CDR2 FQNEAQ (reference sequence). In nucleotides, the CDR3 is TGTGCCAGCAGCCAACTAGGCCACGTAGGGAATGAGCAGTTCTTC. Translating it yields CASSQLGHVGNEQFF. The full variable domain, rest sourced from reference TRBV7-9 and TRBJ2-1, is DTGVSQNPRHKITKRGQNVTFRCDPISEHNRLYWYRQTLGQGPEFLTYFQNEAQLEKSRLLSDRFSAERPKGSFSTLEIQRTEQGDSAMYLCASSQLGHVGNEQFFGPGTRLTVL.

This rearrangement joins TRBV7-3 to TRBJ1-2, with 8 bases matching TRBD1. V shed 6 bases, J shed 8 bases, and the junction held 8 bases outside the gene matches. Germline lookup yields CDR1 SGHTA and CDR2 FQGTGA. CDR3 size: 13 residues. CDR3 amino acids: CASSFQGARGYTF. Written as DNA, the CDR3 is TGTGCCAGCAGTTTCCAGGGGGCTCGAGGCTACACCTTC.

CDR3: CASSWRIAPRFDPNVLTF. CDR3 DNA sequence: TGTGCCAGCAGTTGGCGGATAGCCCCGCGATTTGATCCCAACGTCCTGACTTTC. The V call is TRBV27, the J call TRBJ2-6; unclear D gene. The CDR3 is 18 amino acids. Per germline, CDR1 MNHEY and CDR2 SMNVEV (reference sequence). V was clipped by 4 bases and J by 8 bases, with 24 bases between them.

The chain carries TRBV12-2 and TRBJ2-7; the D call in the table, TRBD2, was not verified against the DNA. TRBV12-2 is a pseudogene locus. The CDR3 spans 12 residues. The CDR3 reads CASRLETSGTPV. CDR3 DNA sequence: TGTGCAAGTCGCTTAGAAACTAGCGGGACCCCGGTC.

CDR3 sequence reads: CASSLVVSNQPQHF. CDR3 DNA: TGTGCCAGCAGCTTGGTAGTGAGCAATCAGCCCCAGCATTTT. V and J are TRBV5-5 and TRBJ1-5; D is uncertain. Between the trimmed V and J ends, which lost 0 bases and 1 base, there was a span of 5 bases. CDR3 length equals 14 residues. The germline V gene encodes CDR1 SGHKS and CDR2 YYEKEE (reference sequence).

The V gene is TRBV4-1, the J gene TRBJ1-2; D perhaps matches TRBD1 (6 bases). Germline CDR1 reads MGHRA; CDR2 reads YSYEKL. The CDR3 extends over 14 amino acids. Trimming pared 5 bases from V and 3 bases from J, leaving 13 bases between. CDR3 bases: TGCGCCAGCAGCTCCTCCGGGACATACTATGGCTACACCTTC. Translating gives CASSSSGTYYGYTF.

The CDR3 DNA is TGTGCCAGTAGTCTTGGACAGGGGGTTAACTATGGCTACACCTTC. This sequence encodes CASSLGQGVNYGYTF. This chain joins TRBV19 and TRBJ1-2; 10 bases align to TRBD1. Germline loops: CDR1 LNHDA, CDR2 SQIVND (reference sequence). With 5 bases clipped from V and 1 base from J, the junction kept 4 bases outside the gene matches. This CDR3 contains 15 residues.

This chain uses TRBV30 with TRBJ1-5; D may be TRBD1 (6 bases). CDR3 length equals 15 residues. CDR1 and CDR2 (germline): GTSNPN, SVGIG (reference sequence). The V end lost 5 bases, the J end lost 1 base, and 15 bases lay between the germline ends. The chain's CDR3 is CAWRAGVSSNQPQHF. In nucleotides, the CDR3 is TGTGCCTGGCGTGCAGGGGTTTCGAGCAATCAGCCCCAGCATTTT.

This chain joins TRBV4-2 and TRBJ1-2; 8 bases align to TRBD1. Germline assignment: CDR1 LGHNA and CDR2 YNFKEQ. V lost 3 bases and J lost 7; bases outside the gene matches: 7. The CDR3 spans 14 residues. The CDR3: CASSHTGGGIGYTF. The CDR3 region has the DNA TGTGCCAGCAGCCACACAGGGGGGGGAATTGGCTACACCTTC.

V and J are TRBV12-3 or TRBV12-4 and TRBJ1-1, with TRBD1 as a possible D gene (6 bases). V shed 5 bases and J shed 1 base, with 8 bases lying between them. This CDR3 has 13 amino acids. CDR3 DNA: TGTGCCAGCAGTGAACAGGGGAACACTGAAGCTTTCTTT. Translation gives CASSEQGNTEAFF.

The CDR3 loop is CASSVGGVSEAFF. Here the CDR3 DNA reads TGTGCCAGCAGCGTAGGGGGGGTCAGTGAAGCTTTCTTT. The V and J genes are TRBV9 and TRBJ1-1; a possible D gene is TRBD1 (5 bases). The CDR3 covers 13 residues. The germline V gene encodes CDR1 SGDLS and CDR2 YYNGEE. The V gene lost 0 bases and the J gene lost 7 bases, with 10 bases spanning the gap.

The chain uses TRBV3-1 (or the pseudogene TRBV3-2) and TRBJ2-3, with TRBD2 matching over 14 bases. V trimming: 4 bases; J trimming: 4 bases; junction bases outside the gene matches: 4. The CDR3 is 16 residues long. CDR1 LGHDT and CDR2 YNNKEL come from the germline V gene (reference sequence). This CDR3 reads CASSPRLAGGADTQYF. The CDR3, as DNA: TGTGCCAGCAGCCCGAGACTAGCGGGAGGGGCAGATACGCAGTATTTT.

The V and J genes are TRBV7-3 and TRBJ2-5; 10 nucleotides align to TRBD2. Trimming at V came to 2 bases and at J to 0 bases, leaving 3 bases not matched to a gene. Germline CDR1 SGHTA, CDR2 FQGTGA. The CDR3 consists of 16 residues. As DNA, the CDR3 is TGTGCCAGCAGCTTACTTAGCGGGAGGAACCAAGAGACCCAGTACTTC. This encodes CASSLLSGRNQETQYF.

V gene TRBV5-1 combines with J gene TRBJ1-1, with D unclear. V shed 0 bases and J shed 0 bases, with 9 bases lying between them. Per germline, CDR1 SGHRS and CDR2 YFSETQ. This CDR3 is 15 amino acids long. CDR3: CASSLATGLNTEAFF. CDR3 DNA: TGCGCCAGCAGCTTGGCCACGGGTTTGAACACTGAAGCTTTCTTT.

The chain couples TRBV3-1 (or the pseudogene TRBV3-2) to TRBJ2-3; D is possibly TRBD1 (5 bases). This CDR3 has 13 amino acids. The germline CDR1 and CDR2 sequences are LGHDT and YNNKEL (reference sequence). V dropped 4 bases and J dropped 5 bases, with 10 bases sitting between them. The CDR3 loop reads CASSPNRGDTQYF. CDR3 bases: TGTGCCAGCAGCCCGAATAGGGGAGATACGCAGTATTTT.

The V gene is TRBV28, the J gene TRBJ1-1, with TRBD1 matching over 9 bases. Germline V gene data show CDR1 as MDHEN and CDR2 as SYDVKM. CDR3 size: 15 residues. V gave up 4 bases and J gave up 4 bases; unmatched junction bases: 7. The CDR3 protein is CASSYFETGGTEAFF. The CDR3 coding sequence is TGTGCCAGCAGTTATTTCGAGACAGGGGGCACTGAAGCTTTCTTT.

This rearrangement joins TRBV7-3 to TRBJ2-7; TRBD2 matches 13 bases. Germline V gives CDR1 SGHTA, CDR2 FQGTGA. The CDR3 sequence is 16 residues long. J lost 1 base, V lost 6 bases, and 6 bases had no gene match. The CDR3 loop reads CASSRLAGGLSYEQYF. The DNA for the CDR3 is TGTGCCAGCAGTAGACTAGCGGGAGGATTGTCCTACGAGCAGTACTTC.